This T cell receptor beta chain was recovered during a study of PD-1 blockade in mismatch repair-deficient tumors. For the study at large: Enrolled about 2013-2017, patients had progressing, pretreated mismatch repair-deficient cancers of about a dozen types. The study's findings and limits: Rapid post-treatment expansion, then contraction, generally preceding radiologic response, marked tumor-resident clones.

Germline CDR1 is GTSNPN and CDR2 is SVGIG (reference sequence). Deletions cut 0 bases from V and 0 bases from J, with 27 bases between. The CDR3 is 21 amino acids. TCRs were sequenced from a few patients responding to pembrolizumab. Of note for this clone: The antigen remains unidentified.

Sequenced by immunoSEQ multiplex PCR; TCRdb stores in-frame clones only, minus some. The sample shows tens of thousands of clones, about 85% of them seen only once. This TCR came from an adult with mismatch repair-deficient cancer. Specimen: peripheral blood, collected 4 weeks after starting pembrolizumab. V and J are TRBV30 and TRBJ2-1; possibly TRBD2 for D (5 bases). DNA for the CDR3: TGTGCCTGGAGTGTATCTTTCCGTCTAGCCCGATTACCGAGCTCCTACAATGAGCAGTTCTTC. Translated, it gives CAWSVSFRLARLPSSYNEQFF. The variable domain in full, completed from reference TRBV30 and TRBJ2-1, reads SQTIHQWPATLVQPVGSPLSLECTVEGTSNPNLYWYRQAAGRGLQLLFYSVGIGQISSEVPQNLSASRPQDRQFILSSKKLLLSDSGFYLCAWSVSFRLARLPSSYNEQFFGPGTRLTVL.